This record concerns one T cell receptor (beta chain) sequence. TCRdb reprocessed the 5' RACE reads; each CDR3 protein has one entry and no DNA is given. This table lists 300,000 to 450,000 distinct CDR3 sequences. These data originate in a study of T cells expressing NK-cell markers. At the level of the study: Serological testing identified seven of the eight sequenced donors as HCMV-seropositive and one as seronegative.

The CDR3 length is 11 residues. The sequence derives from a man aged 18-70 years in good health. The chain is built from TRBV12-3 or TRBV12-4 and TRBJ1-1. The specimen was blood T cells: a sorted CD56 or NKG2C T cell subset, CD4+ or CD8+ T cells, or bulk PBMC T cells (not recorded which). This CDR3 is CASSLKIAAFF.